Shown below are 25 T cell receptor beta chains from a single sample sequenced in a study of post-analysis software for immune sequencing data. Findings and caveats of the study: Among 5 or 6 TRBV segments more frequent in patients than controls were TRBV5-6, TRBV5-1 and TRBV20-1.

cDNA libraries for TCR beta contained unique molecular identifiers. Using its own MiXCR run on the PCR reads, TCRdb lists one record per CDR3 protein. Among about 200,000 distinct CDR3 sequences listed, about 30% were seen once. For these TCRs, the target antigens are not known. Sequenced: blood. Receptors originate from a girl aged 2 to 17 with multiple sclerosis.

V is TRBV21-1 and J is TRBJ1-4. TRBV21-1 is recorded as a pseudogene. The CDR3 loop spans 16 amino acids. The CDR3 nucleotides read TGTGCCAGCGGCAATGACCTACCCCCAACTAATGAAAAACTGTTTTTT. Its protein is CASGNDLPPTNEKLFF.

Turning to this clonotype: A much larger clone differs from this one at a single base, so this may be a read error. The J gene is TRBJ2-3, the V gene TRBV10-2; 8 nucleotides match TRBD2. From germline, CDR1 is WSHSY and CDR2 SAAADI. Trimming removed 2 bases from V and 3 bases from J; junction bases left unmatched: 10. The CDR3 has 17 residues. The CDR3 nucleotides read TGCGCCAGCAGTGAGGTCGGGACTAGGGGAGGGACAGATACGCAGTATTTT. Amino acids: CASSEVGTRGGTDTQYF.

This clonotype was counted at least ten times. The chain uses TRBV20-1 and TRBJ1-1; perhaps TRBD1 as D (6 bases). Trimming shortened V by 5 bases and J by 1 base, and 8 bases separated the two germline ends. CDR1 and CDR2 from the germline V gene are DFQATT and SNEGSKA (reference sequence). The CDR3 covers 12 residues. The CDR3 sequence is CSAGGGNTEAFF. In DNA, the CDR3 is TGCAGTGCTGGAGGGGGGAACACTGAAGCTTTCTTT.

This clonotype was recorded a few times. The rearrangement links TRBV3-1 to TRBJ1-5; possibly TRBD1 for D (5 bases). The CDR3 is 14 amino acids. V lost 2 bases and J lost 1, with 6 bases in between. Per germline, CDR1 LGHDT and CDR2 YNNKEL (reference sequence). The CDR3 loop reads CASSQRDSNQPQHF. CDR3 bases: TGTGCCAGCAGCCAAAGGGACAGCAATCAGCCCCAGCATTTT.

The table lists this clonotype with a count of one. V is TRBV18 and J is TRBJ2-5; D gene uncertain. Gene TRBJ2-7 matches the end of the DNA better, so the J call may be wrong. The CDR3 has 12 amino acids. Germline V gene sequence: CDR1 KGHSH, CDR2 LQKENI. Here the CDR3 reads CASSPTTDEQYF. The CDR3 nucleotides read TGTGCCAGCTCACCGACAACTGACGAGCAGTACTTC.

A note on this clonotype: The junction shows a germline mismatch at one end, possibly a read error. The chain combines TRBV20-1 with TRBJ2-3; D remains ambiguous. The CDR3 is 16 amino acids. Germline loops: CDR1 DFQATT, CDR2 SNEGSKA (reference sequence). The CDR3 nucleotides read TGCAGTGTTAGAGATTCTCGTTTGGTTAGCACAGATACGCAGTATTTT. It encodes CSVRDSRLVSTDTQYF.

V gene TRBV18 combines with J gene TRBJ1-1; D gene uncertain. Deletions cut 7 bases from V and 1 base from J, with 19 bases between. This CDR3 has 16 amino acids. From germline, CDR1 is KGHSH and CDR2 LQKENI. CDR3 region: CASLSRNAERNTEAFF. The CDR3 DNA follows: TGTGCCAGCTTAAGCCGTAATGCGGAAAGGAACACTGAAGCTTTCTTT.

In this sample, this clonotype turned up a few times. The chain carries TRBV29-1 and TRBJ1-5; D call uncertain. CDR1 and CDR2 (germline): SQVTM, ANQGSEA. With 4 bases removed from V and 3 bases from J, the gap between germline ends came to 7 bases. The CDR3 length is 12 residues. The CDR3 nucleotides read TGCAGCGTTGGCCGGGCCAATCAGCCCCAGCATTTT. This translates into CSVGRANQPQHF. The variable domain in full, completed from reference TRBV29-1 and TRBJ1-5, reads SAVISQKPSRDICQRGTSLTIQCQVDSQVTMMFWYRQQPGQSLTLIATANQGSEATYESGFVIDKFPISRPNLTFSTLTVSNMSPEDSSIYLCSVGRANQPQHFGDGTRLSIL.

This chain links TRBV10-3 with TRBJ1-1; D is unclear. From germline, CDR1 is ENHRY and CDR2 SYGVKD. V was cut by 0 bases and J by 7 bases, with 9 bases left in between. The CDR3 extends over 13 amino acids. CDR3 nucleotide sequence: TGTGCCATCAGTGAGTCGACACAGAGTGAAGCTTTCTTT. Its protein is CAISESTQSEAFF.

The chain uses TRBV2 and TRBJ2-6; a possible D gene is TRBD2 (6 bases). The length of the CDR3 is 24 residues. Germline V gene sequence: CDR1 SNHLY, CDR2 FYNNEI. V was pared by 0 bases and J by 0 bases, with 30 bases between. The CDR3 spells CASSEAMPWFQSGLWSSGANVLTF. Here the CDR3 DNA reads TGTGCCAGCAGTGAAGCGATGCCCTGGTTCCAATCGGGACTGTGGAGCTCTGGGGCCAACGTCCTGACTTTC.

To note about this clonotype: A much larger clone differs by one base, so this may be a read error. This rearrangement joins TRBV28 to TRBJ2-1, with 12 bases aligning to TRBD2. Germline values: CDR1 MDHEN, CDR2 SYDVKM. The ends lost 6 bases at V and 3 bases at J; junction bases unmatched: 21. This CDR3 has 21 residues. CDR3 in amino acids: CASRPPIPGLAGIGNYNEQFF. The CDR3 DNA reads as TGTGCCAGCAGACCACCCATTCCCGGACTAGCGGGAATTGGGAACTACAATGAGCAGTTCTTC.

This clonotype came up a few times. The rearrangement uses TRBV7-3 and TRBJ1-1; D is unresolved. The ends were cut back, 1 base at V and 3 bases at J, with 6 bases in the middle. This CDR3 is built from 13 residues. Germline CDR1 reads SGHTA; CDR2 reads FQGTGA. CDR3 in amino acids: CASSLSLYTEAFF. DNA of the CDR3: TGTGCCAGCAGCTTAAGTCTGTACACTGAAGCTTTCTTT.

This clonotype was counted between two and nine times. The V call is TRBV6-1, the J call TRBJ2-1, with D unclear. Trimming shortened V by 3 bases and J by 8 bases, and 8 bases separated the two germline ends. The germline V gene encodes CDR1 MNHNS and CDR2 SASEGT. CDR3 length: 12 residues. CDR3: CASSDSGDEQFF. The CDR3 bases are TGTGCCAGCAGTGACTCTGGGGATGAGCAGTTCTTC.

The chain recombines TRBV11-2 with TRBJ2-1; D is ambiguous. CDR3 length equals 11 residues. CDR1 is SGHAT, CDR2 FQNNGV, per germline. V was cut by 2 bases and J by 9 bases, with 5 bases left in between. The CDR3 is CASSLTGEQFF. CDR3 sequence (DNA): TGTGCCAGCAGCTTAACCGGTGAGCAGTTCTTC.

The rearrangement links TRBV5-1 to TRBJ1-1, with no clear D. The CDR3 has 15 residues. The germline CDR1 and CDR2 sequences are SGHRS and YFSETQ. V lost 7 bases, J lost 1 base, and 17 bases lay in between. CDR3 residues: CASVPLGLSNTEAFF. The CDR3 DNA reads as TGCGCCAGCGTTCCGTTAGGGCTTTCGAACACTGAAGCTTTCTTT.

V is TRBV5-1 and J is TRBJ2-1; D not resolved. Trimming cost V 5 bases and J 5 bases, with 11 bases left between them. The V gene's germline CDR1 is SGHRS and CDR2 YFSETQ. The CDR3 consists of 13 residues. This chain's CDR3 is CASRGDTHNEQFF. In DNA, the CDR3 is TGCGCCAGCAGAGGAGACACTCACAATGAGCAGTTCTTC.

The CDR3 DNA is TGCGCCAGCAGCTTGGTCTGGGGGGTGAGCACTGAAGCTTTCTTT. Protein sequence: CASSLVWGVSTEAFF. This chain connects TRBV5-1 to TRBJ1-1, with TRBD1 as a possible D gene (5 bases). CDR1 is SGHRS and CDR2 is YFSETQ in the germline V gene. Trimming left V 0 bases short and J 4 bases short, with 13 bases between. The CDR3 loop spans 15 amino acids.

V is TRBV19 and J is TRBJ2-1; 10 nucleotides match TRBD2. The CDR3 spans 14 residues. Germline V CDR1 and CDR2: LNHDA, SQIVND (reference sequence). V shed 6 bases and J 9 bases; nucleotides not matched to a gene: 8. CDR3 region: CASRAGGERGEQFF. The DNA of the CDR3 is TGTGCCAGTAGAGCGGGAGGGGAACGCGGTGAGCAGTTCTTC.

The CDR3 DNA reads TGCAGCGTTGAAGACCTCAACCTAGCGGGAAGCTCCTACGAGCAGTACTTC. It yields the protein CSVEDLNLAGSSYEQYF. V gene TRBV29-1 combines with J gene TRBJ2-7; TRBD2 aligns across 9 bases. This CDR3 is built from 17 residues. CDR1 is SQVTM and CDR2 is ANQGSEA in the germline V gene. Trimming at V came to 0 bases and at J to 0 bases, leaving 9 bases not matched to a gene.

The chain has TRBV5-1 and TRBJ2-5, with 7 bases aligning to TRBD2. V was clipped by 3 bases and J by 2 bases; unmatched bases: 10. The CDR3 covers 16 residues. Germline V CDR1 and CDR2: SGHRS, YFSETQ. For the CDR3, the DNA is TGCGCCAGCAGCTCCTCGGGAGCGGGGCCGCAAGAGACCCAGTACTTC. Its translation is CASSSSGAGPQETQYF. Using reference TRBV5-1 and TRBJ2-5 for the parts outside the CDR3, the full variable domain is KAGVTQTPRYLIKTRGQQVTLSCSPISGHRSVSWYQQTPGQGLQFLFEYFSETQRNKGNFPGRFSGRQFSNSRSEMNVSTLELGDSALYLCASSSSGAGPQETQYFGPGTRLLVL.

This clonotype was seen only a few times. This chain links TRBV12-3 or TRBV12-4 with TRBJ1-1; D ambiguous. This CDR3 has 14 amino acids. Trimming removed 6 bases from V and 5 bases from J, with 16 bases in between. CDR3 sequence: CASSIGLSDTEAFF. The CDR3 DNA reads as TGTGCCAGCAGCATCGGACTCTCTGATACTGAAGCTTTCTTT.

The V and J genes are TRBV11-2 and TRBJ2-1, with TRBD2 matching 9 bases. After removal of 1 base from V and 12 bases from J, the junction contained 16 bases not matched to a gene. Germline values: CDR1 SGHAT, CDR2 FQNNGV. The CDR3 sequence is 17 residues long. Written as DNA, the CDR3 is TGTGCCAGCAGCTTAGTTTCAGTAGCGGGGGTGGCGAGGGGGCAGTTCTTC. It codes for CASSLVSVAGVARGQFF.

The chain links TRBV29-1 to TRBJ2-5; 9 bases match TRBD1. The germline V gene has CDR1 SQVTM and CDR2 ANQGSEA. The CDR3 is 14 residues long. Trimming took 7 bases from V and 5 from J; bases not matched to a gene: 11. This chain's CDR3 is CSGQTGGFGETQYF. DNA for the CDR3: TGCAGCGGCCAGACAGGGGGATTCGGGGAGACCCAGTACTTC.

Turning to this clonotype: This clone may be a read error of a much larger clone one base away. The V call is TRBV27, the J call TRBJ2-5, with TRBD1 matching 10 bases. The CDR3 covers 14 residues. J lost 7 bases, V lost 5 bases, and 7 bases had no gene match. CDR1 and CDR2 (germline): MNHEY, SMNVEV (reference sequence). The CDR3, as DNA: TGTGCCAGCAGTCCCGGACAGGGGGGATGGACCCAGTACTTC. Residues: CASSPGQGGWTQYF.

The DNA of the CDR3 is TGCGCCAGCAAACCGAGGGGCCGCGGGGAGGACGAGCAGTACTTC. This encodes CASKPRGRGEDEQYF. V usage is TRBV5-1 and J usage is TRBJ2-5; TRBD2 is a possible D gene (6 bases). The DNA end is a closer match to TRBJ2-7, so the J assignment may be wrong. CDR1 is SGHRS, CDR2 YFSETQ, per germline. CDR3 length equals 15 residues.